This is a list of T cell receptor beta chains from one sample in a study of cytomegalovirus exposure and HLA in healthy donors. Data came from immunoSEQ multiplex PCR; TCRdb stores just in-frame clones and leaves some out. The sample holds fewer than 150,000 clones, over 65% seen once. The specimen was PBMCs. The receptors here all came from a man in his forties or fifties in good health and CMV-seronegative. Each CDR3 is given with its conserved first and last residue. Fields, in order: clone size, J gene, V gene, D gene, CDR3 protein, CDR3 DNA. D genes are given only for firm matches. The size of a clone is reported for some rows only, either as once, few or many, or as a class for expanded clones.

few,TRBJ2-7,TRBV5-4,TRBD2,CASSDSGSSIYEQYF,TGTGCCAGCAGCGATAGCGGGAGTAGTATCTACGAGCAGTACTTC
few,TRBJ1-5,TRBV18,.,CASSPRGQPQHF,TGTGCCAGCTCACCACGTGGCCAGCCCCAGCATTTT
.,TRBJ2-3,TRBV25-1,TRBD2,CASSIRGLGPDTQYF,TGTGCCAGCAGTATTAGGGGACTAGGCCCAGATACGCAGTATTTT
once,TRBJ1-5,TRBV9,.,CASSLGEGGSNQPQHF,TGTGCCAGCAGCCTCGGGGAGGGAGGTAGCAATCAGCCCCAGCATTTT
.,TRBJ2-3,TRBV4-1,.,CASSQEGLHTDTQYF,TGCGCCAGCAGCCAAGAGGGACTCCACACAGATACGCAGTATTTT
few,TRBJ2-1,TRBV28,TRBD2,CASSSLAGGPSRNEQFF,TGTGCCAGCAGTTCACTAGCGGGAGGGCCCTCGCGGAATGAGCAGTTCTTC
.,TRBJ1-4,TRBV29-1,.,CSVTSQVWGELFF,TGCAGCGTAACCTCGCAGGTGTGGGGGGAACTGTTTTTT
once,TRBJ2-7,TRBV4-1,TRBD1,CASSQATGTLYEQYF,TGCGCCAGCAGCCAAGCGACAGGGACCCTCTACGAGCAGTACTTC
.,TRBJ2-7,TRBV7-2,TRBD1,CASSSGQGARWEQYF,TGTGCCAGCAGCTCCGGACAGGGGGCACGGTGGGAGCAGTACTTC
few,TRBJ2-7,TRBV28,TRBD1,CASSPWGQGSYEQYF,TGTGCCAGCAGTCCATGGGGACAGGGATCCTACGAGCAGTACTTC
.,TRBJ2-3,TRBV19,.,CASRDTSTDTQYF,TGTGCCAGTAGGGACACTAGCACAGATACGCAGTATTTT
.,TRBJ2-3,TRBV6-5,.,CASSYYSTGTDTQYF,TGTGCCAGCAGTTACTACAGCACGGGCACAGATACGCAGTATTTT
.,TRBJ2-5,TRBV2,.,CASSEISPRETQYF,TGTGCCAGCAGTGAAATTAGCCCCCGAGAGACCCAGTACTTC
once,TRBJ1-5,TRBV6-1,TRBD1,CASSETRGLSNQPQHF,TGTGCCAGCAGTGAAACCAGGGGGCTTAGCAATCAGCCCCAGCATTTT
.,TRBJ1-2,TRBV5-6,.,CASSSRQTSYGYTF,TGTGCCAGCAGTTCCCGACAGACCTCCTATGGCTACACCTTC
.,TRBJ1-1,TRBV27,.,CASSVGRLNTEAFF,TGTGCCAGCAGTGTGGGCAGGTTGAACACTGAAGCTTTCTTT
.,TRBJ2-1,TRBV7-8,TRBD2,CASSLAGLAGTNEQFF,TGTGCCAGCAGCTTAGCGGGACTAGCGGGAACCAATGAGCAGTTCTTC
.,TRBJ2-2,TRBV27,TRBD2,CASSAPPGLNTGELFF,TGTGCCAGCAGTGCACCCCCGGGACTAAACACCGGGGAGCTGTTTTTT
.,TRBJ2-2,TRBV7-9,.,CASSQPGGTANTGELFF,TGTGCCAGCAGCCAGCCCGGGGGAACTGCGAACACCGGGGAGCTGTTTTTT
.,TRBJ2-5,TRBV4-3,.,CASSQDGGRGGTQYF,TGCGCCAGCAGCCAAGATGGTGGACGCGGAGGGACCCAGTACTTC
.,TRBJ1-2,TRBV6-5,TRBD1,CASSPSDRGYGYTF,TGTGCCAGCAGTCCTTCTGACAGGGGATATGGCTACACCTTC
.,TRBJ2-7,TRBV7-9,.,CASSFTGYEQYF,TGTGCCAGCAGCTTTACCGGTTACGAGCAGTACTTC
.,TRBJ1-2,TRBV2,.,CASSRTPRQGGYTF,TGTGCCAGCAGTAGGACTCCCCGCCAGGGGGGCTACACCTTC
.,TRBJ2-1,TRBV7-6,.,CASSGGGFSSYNEQFF,TGTGCCAGCAGCGGAGGAGGGTTCAGCTCCTACAATGAGCAGTTCTTC
.,TRBJ2-5,TRBV20-1,.,CSGRAERTQYF,TGCAGTGGGAGGGCGGAGAGGACCCAGTACTTC
.,TRBJ2-7,TRBV5-1,TRBD1,CASSLEGTGGDEQYF,TGCGCCAGCAGCTTGGAGGGGACAGGGGGCGACGAGCAGTACTTC
.,TRBJ2-1,TRBV19,.,CASSMGVVVRHSYNEQFF,TGTGCCAGTAGTATGGGAGTGGTAGTCCGTCATTCCTACAATGAGCAGTTCTTC
once,TRBJ2-6,TRBV14,.,CASSQDRLGASGANVLTF,TGTGCCAGCAGCCAAGACCGTCTGGGGGCTTCTGGGGCCAACGTCCTGACTTTC
once,TRBJ1-2,TRBV30,.,CAWMEGDGYTF,TGTGCCTGGATGGAGGGAGATGGCTACACCTTC